This TCR beta chain emerged from a study of blood T cell repertoires in COVID-19. Study at large: Specimens from acute and convalescent COVID-19 originated in the United States, Italy and Spain. T cells, B-cell-depleted T cells, or PBMCs provided the cDNA or gDNA that served as material.

Trimming shortened V by 4 bases and J by 12 bases, and 29 bases separated the two germline ends. The length of the CDR3 is 17 residues. The V gene's germline CDR1 is SGDLS and CDR2 YYNGEE. TCRdb keeps only in-frame clones here, not all; method: immunoSEQ multiplex PCR. The repertoire includes 200,000 to 250,000 clones, 84% of them detected once, and about 7.8% sits in the top ten. The V gene is TRBV9, the J gene TRBJ2-1; a possible D gene is TRBD2 (7 bases). The clonotype originates from a woman older than 75 with COVID-19, enrolled during active disease. Sequencing input: peripheral blood. The CDR3 nucleotides are TGTGCCAGCAGCCCCCTCGGGGGGAGTGGGGGCATCGAGGGGCAGTTCTTC. Residues: CASSPLGGSGGIEGQFF.